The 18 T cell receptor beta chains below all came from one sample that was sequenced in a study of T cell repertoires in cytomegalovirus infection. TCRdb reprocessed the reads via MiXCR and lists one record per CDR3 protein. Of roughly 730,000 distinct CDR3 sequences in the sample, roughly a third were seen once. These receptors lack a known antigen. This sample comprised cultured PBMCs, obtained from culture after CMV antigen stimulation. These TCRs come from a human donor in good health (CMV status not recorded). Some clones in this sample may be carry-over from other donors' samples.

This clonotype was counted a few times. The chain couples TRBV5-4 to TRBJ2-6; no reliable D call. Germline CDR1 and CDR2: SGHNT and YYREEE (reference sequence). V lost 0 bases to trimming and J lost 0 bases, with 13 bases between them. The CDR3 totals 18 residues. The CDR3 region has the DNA TGTGCCAGCAGCTTGGGGTTGCTAAGCCTCTCTGGGGCCAACGTCCTGACTTTC. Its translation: CASSLGLLSLSGANVLTF.

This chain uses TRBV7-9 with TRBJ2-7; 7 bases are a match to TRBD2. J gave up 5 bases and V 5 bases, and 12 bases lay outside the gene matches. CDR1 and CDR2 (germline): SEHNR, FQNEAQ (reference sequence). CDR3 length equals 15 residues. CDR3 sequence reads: CASSPWDYKTNEQYF. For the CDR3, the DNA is TGTGCCAGCAGCCCGTGGGACTACAAAACCAACGAGCAGTACTTC.

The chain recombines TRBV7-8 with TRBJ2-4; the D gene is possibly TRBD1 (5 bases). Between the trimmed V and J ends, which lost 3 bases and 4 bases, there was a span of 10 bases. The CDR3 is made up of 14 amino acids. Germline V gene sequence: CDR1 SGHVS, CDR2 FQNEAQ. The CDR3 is CASSFGADKNIQYF. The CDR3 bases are TGTGCCAGCAGCTTTGGGGCAGATAAAAACATTCAGTACTTC.

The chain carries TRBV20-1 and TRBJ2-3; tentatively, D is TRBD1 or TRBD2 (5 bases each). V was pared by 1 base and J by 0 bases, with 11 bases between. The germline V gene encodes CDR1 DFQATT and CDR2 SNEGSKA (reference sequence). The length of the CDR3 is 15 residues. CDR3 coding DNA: TGCAGTGCTAGAGTCTCAGGGACCAGCACAGATACGCAGTATTTT. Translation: CSARVSGTSTDTQYF.

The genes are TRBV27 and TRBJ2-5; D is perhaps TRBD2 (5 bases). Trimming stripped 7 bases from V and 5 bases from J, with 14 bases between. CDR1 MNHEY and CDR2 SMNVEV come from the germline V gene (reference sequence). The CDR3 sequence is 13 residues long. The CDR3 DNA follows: TGTGCCAGCACCTCCCGGGGATCGGAGACCCAGTACTTC. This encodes CASTSRGSETQYF.

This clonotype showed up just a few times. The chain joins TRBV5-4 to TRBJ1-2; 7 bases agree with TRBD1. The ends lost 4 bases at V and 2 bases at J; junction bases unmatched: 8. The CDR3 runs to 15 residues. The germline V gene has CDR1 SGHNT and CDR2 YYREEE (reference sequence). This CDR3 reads CASSLGDRWNYGYTF. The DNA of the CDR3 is TGTGCCAGCAGCCTGGGGGACAGATGGAACTATGGCTACACCTTC. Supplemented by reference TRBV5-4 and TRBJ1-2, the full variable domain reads ETGVTQSPTHLIKTRGQQVTLRCSSQSGHNTVSWYQQALGQGPQFIFQYYREEENGRGNFPPRFSGLQFPNYSSELNVNALELDDSALYLCASSLGDRWNYGYTFGSGTRLTVV.

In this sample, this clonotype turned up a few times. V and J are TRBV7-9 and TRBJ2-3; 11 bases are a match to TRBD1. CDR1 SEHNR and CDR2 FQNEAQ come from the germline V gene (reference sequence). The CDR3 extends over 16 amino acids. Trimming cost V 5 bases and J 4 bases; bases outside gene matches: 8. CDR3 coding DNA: TGTGCCAGCAGCCCCGGGACAGGGGGTTTTGCAGATACGCAGTATTTT. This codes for CASSPGTGGFADTQYF.

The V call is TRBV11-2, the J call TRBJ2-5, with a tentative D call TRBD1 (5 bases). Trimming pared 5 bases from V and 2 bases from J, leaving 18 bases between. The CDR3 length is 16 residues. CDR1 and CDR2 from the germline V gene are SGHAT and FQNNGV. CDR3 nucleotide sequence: TGTGCCAGCAGCCTAGGGGCTAGTAGGCAACAAGAGACCCAGTACTTC. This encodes CASSLGASRQQETQYF.

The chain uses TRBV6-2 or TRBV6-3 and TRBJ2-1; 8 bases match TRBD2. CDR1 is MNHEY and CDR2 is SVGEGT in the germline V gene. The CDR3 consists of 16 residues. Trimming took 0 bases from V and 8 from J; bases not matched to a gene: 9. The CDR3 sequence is CASSYSKLAVPDEQFF. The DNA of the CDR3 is TGTGCCAGCAGTTACTCGAAACTAGCGGTTCCCGATGAGCAGTTCTTC.

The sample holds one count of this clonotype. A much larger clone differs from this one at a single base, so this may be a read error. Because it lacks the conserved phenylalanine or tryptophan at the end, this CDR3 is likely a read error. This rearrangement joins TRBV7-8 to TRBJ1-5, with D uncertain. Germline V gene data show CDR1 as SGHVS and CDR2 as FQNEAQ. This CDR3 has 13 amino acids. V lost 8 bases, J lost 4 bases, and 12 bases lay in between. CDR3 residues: CASPPAVNQPQHV. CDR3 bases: TGTGCCAGCCCCCCAGCAGTGAATCAGCCCCAGCATGTT.

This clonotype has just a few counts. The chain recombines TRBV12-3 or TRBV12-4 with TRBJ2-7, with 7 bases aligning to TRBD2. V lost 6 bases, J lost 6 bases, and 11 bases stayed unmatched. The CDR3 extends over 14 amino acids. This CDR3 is CASSSSGARREQYF. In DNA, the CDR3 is TGTGCCAGCAGCTCAAGCGGGGCAAGGCGCGAGCAGTACTTC.

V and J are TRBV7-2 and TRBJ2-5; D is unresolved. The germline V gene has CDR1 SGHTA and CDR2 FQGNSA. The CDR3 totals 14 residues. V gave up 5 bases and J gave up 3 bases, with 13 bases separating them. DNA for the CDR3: TGTGCCAGCAGCCCTGCCTCTTCAGAAGAGACCCAGTACTTC. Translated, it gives CASSPASSEETQYF.

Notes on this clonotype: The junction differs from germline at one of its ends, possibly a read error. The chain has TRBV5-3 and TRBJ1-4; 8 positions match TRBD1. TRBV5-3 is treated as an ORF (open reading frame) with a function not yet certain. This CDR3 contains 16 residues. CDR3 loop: CASSFSGGRSNEKLFF. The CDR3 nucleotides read TGTGCCAGCAGCTTCTCAGGGGGCAGATCTAATGAAAAACTGTTTTTT.

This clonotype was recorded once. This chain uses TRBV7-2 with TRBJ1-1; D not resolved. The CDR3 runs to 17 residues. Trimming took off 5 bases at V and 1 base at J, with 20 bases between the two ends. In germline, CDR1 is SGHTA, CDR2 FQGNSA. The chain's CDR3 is CASSATRVSRRNTEAFF. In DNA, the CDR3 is TGTGCCAGCAGCGCGACCCGGGTCAGCCGCAGGAACACTGAAGCTTTCTTT.

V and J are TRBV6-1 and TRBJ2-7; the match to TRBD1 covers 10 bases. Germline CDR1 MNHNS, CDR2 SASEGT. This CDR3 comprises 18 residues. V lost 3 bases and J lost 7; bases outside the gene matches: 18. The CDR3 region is CASSDPNLVGQGLREQYF. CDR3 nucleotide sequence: TGTGCCAGCAGTGACCCAAACCTCGTGGGACAGGGGTTGAGGGAGCAGTACTTC.

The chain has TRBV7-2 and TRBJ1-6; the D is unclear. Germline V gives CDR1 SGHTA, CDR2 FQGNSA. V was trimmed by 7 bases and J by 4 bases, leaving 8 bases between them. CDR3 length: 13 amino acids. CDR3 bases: TGTGCCAGCAAGCAGATTTATAATTCACCCCTCCACTTT. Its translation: CASKQIYNSPLHF.

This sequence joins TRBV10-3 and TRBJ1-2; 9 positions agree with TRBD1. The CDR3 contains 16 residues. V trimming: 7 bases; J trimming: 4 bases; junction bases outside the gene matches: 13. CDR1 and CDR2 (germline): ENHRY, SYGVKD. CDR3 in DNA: TGTGCCATCAATCCGGGACAGGGCCTCTACTTCTATGGCTACACCTTC. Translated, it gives CAINPGQGLYFYGYTF.

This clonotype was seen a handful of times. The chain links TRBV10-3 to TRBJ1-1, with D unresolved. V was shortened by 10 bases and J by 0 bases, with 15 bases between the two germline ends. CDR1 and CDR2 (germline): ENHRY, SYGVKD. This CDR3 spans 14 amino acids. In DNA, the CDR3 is TGTGCCACGTTGACGGGATCCATGAACACTGAAGCTTTCTTT. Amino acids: CATLTGSMNTEAFF.